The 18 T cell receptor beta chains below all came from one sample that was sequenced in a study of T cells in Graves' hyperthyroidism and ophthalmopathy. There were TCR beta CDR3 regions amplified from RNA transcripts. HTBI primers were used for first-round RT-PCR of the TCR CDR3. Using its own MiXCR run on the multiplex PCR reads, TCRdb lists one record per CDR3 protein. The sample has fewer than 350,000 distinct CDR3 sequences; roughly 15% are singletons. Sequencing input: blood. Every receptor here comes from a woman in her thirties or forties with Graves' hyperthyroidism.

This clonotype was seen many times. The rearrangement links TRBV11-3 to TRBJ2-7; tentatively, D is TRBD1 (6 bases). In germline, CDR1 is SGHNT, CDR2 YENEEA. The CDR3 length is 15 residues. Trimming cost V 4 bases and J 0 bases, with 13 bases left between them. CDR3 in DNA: TGTGCCAGCAGCTCGCCACAGGGTGCCTCCTACGAGCAGTACTTC. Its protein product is CASSSPQGASYEQYF. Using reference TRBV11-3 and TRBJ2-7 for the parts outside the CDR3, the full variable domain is EAGVVQSPRYKIIEKKQPVAFWCNPISGHNTLYWYLQNLGQGPELLIRYENEEAVDDSQLPKDRFSAERLKGVDSTLKIQPAELGDSAVYLCASSSPQGASYEQYFGPGTRLTVT.

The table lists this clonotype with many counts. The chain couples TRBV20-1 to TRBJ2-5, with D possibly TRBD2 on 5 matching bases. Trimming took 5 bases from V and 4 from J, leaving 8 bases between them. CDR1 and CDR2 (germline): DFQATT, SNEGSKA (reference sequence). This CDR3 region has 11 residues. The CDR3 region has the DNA TGCAGTGCTCGGACTTCAGAGACCCAGTACTTC. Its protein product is CSARTSETQYF.

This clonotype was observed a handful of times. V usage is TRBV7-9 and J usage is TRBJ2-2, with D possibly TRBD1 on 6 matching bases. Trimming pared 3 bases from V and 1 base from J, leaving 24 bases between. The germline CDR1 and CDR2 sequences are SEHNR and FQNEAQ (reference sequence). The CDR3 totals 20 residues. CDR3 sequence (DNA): TGTGCCAGCAGCTTTACGCTAACAGGGTCTGCTGTATTGAACACCGGGGAGCTGTTTTTT. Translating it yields CASSFTLTGSAVLNTGELFF. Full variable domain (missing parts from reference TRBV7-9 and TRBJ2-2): DTGVSQNPRHKITKRGQNVTFRCDPISEHNRLYWYRQTLGQGPEFLTYFQNEAQLEKSRLLSDRFSAERPKGSFSTLEIQRTEQGDSAMYLCASSFTLTGSAVLNTGELFFGEGSRLTVL.

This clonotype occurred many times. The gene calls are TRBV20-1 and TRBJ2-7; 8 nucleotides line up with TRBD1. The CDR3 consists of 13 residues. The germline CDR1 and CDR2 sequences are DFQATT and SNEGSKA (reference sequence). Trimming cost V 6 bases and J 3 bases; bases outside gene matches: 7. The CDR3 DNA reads TGCAGTGCCGACAGGGGATTGGGCTACGAGCAGTACTTC. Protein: CSADRGLGYEQYF.

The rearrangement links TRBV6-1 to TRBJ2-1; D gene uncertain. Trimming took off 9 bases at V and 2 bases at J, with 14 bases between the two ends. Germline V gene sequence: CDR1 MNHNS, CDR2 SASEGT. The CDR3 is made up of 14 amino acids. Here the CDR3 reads CASDRAPTYNEQFF. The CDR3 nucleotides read TGTGCCAGTGACCGGGCACCAACCTACAATGAGCAGTTCTTC.

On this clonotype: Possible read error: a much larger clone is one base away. The CDR3 nucleotides are TGCAGCGTTGGCCAATGGACCGAAAACTATGGCTACACCTTC. Translated, it gives CSVGQWTENYGYTF. The chain combines TRBV29-1 with TRBJ1-2; D unclear. The CDR3 extends over 14 amino acids. Germline-derived CDR1 and CDR2 are SQVTM and ANQGSEA. V lost 4 bases to trimming and J lost 2 bases, with 14 bases between them.

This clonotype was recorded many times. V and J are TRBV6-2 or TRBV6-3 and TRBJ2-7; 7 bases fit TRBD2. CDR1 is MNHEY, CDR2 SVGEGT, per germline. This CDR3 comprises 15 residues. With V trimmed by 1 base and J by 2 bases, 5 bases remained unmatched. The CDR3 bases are TGTGCCAGCAGTTACTACCCTAGCGGCCCCTACGAGCAGTACTTC. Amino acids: CASSYYPSGPYEQYF.

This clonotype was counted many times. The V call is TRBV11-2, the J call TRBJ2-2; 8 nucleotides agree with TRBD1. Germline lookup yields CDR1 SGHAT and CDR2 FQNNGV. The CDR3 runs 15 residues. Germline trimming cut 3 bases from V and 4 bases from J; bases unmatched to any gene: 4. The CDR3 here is CASSFRDRLTGELFF. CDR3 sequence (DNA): TGTGCCAGCAGCTTCCGGGACAGGCTCACCGGGGAGCTGTTTTTT.

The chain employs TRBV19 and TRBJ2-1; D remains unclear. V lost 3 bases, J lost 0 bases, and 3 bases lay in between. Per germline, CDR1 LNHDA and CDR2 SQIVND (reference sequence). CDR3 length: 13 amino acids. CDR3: CASSIGSYNEQFF. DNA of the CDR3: TGTGCCAGTAGTATCGGCTCCTACAATGAGCAGTTCTTC.

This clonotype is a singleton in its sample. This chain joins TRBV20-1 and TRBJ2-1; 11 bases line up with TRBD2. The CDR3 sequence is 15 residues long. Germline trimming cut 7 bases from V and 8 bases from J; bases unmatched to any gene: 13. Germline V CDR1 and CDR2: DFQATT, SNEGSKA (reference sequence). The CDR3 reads CSEGNIAGGPDEQFF. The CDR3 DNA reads TGCAGTGAGGGTAACATAGCGGGAGGGCCTGATGAGCAGTTCTTC.

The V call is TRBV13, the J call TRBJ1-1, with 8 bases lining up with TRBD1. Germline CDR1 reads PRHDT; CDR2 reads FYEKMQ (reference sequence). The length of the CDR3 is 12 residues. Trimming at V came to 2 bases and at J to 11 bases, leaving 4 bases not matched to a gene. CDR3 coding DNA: TGTGCCAGCAGCTTACCTCGGGACAGGGCTTTCTTT. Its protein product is CASSLPRDRAFF.

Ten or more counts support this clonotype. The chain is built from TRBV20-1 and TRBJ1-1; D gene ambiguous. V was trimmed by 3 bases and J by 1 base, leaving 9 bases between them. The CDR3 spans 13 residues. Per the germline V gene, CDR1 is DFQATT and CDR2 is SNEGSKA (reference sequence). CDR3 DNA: TGCAGTGCTAGTTGGAAATCGAACACTGAAGCTTTCTTT. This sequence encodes CSASWKSNTEAFF.

The DNA for the CDR3 is TGCGCCAGTACCCGGTTGGGGGGCGAGCAGTTCTTC. Its translation: CASTRLGGEQFF. The rearrangement uses TRBV4-1 and TRBJ2-1; possibly TRBD1 or TRBD2 for D (6 bases each). Germline CDR1 and CDR2: MGHRA and YSYEKL. Trimming took 9 bases from V and 10 from J, leaving 16 bases between them. The CDR3 sequence is 12 residues long.

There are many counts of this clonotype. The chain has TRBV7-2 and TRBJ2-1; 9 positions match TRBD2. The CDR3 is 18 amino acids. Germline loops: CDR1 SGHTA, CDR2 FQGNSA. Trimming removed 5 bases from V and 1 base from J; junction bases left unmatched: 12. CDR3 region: CASSEPLAGAGSYNEQFF. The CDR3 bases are TGTGCCAGCAGCGAACCATTAGCGGGAGCGGGGTCCTACAATGAGCAGTTCTTC. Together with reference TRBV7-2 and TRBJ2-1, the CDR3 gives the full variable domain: GAGVSQSPSNKVTEKGKDVELRCDPISGHTALYWYRQSLGQGLEFLIYFQGNSAPDKSGLPSDRFSAERTGGSVSTLTIQRTQQEDSAVYLCASSEPLAGAGSYNEQFFGPGTRLTVL.

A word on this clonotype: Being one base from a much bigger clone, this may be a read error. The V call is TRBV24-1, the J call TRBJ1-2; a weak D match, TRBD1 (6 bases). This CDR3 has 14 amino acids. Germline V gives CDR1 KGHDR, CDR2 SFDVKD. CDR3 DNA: TGTGTCACCAGTGACCCTGGGACAACCTATGGCTACACCTTC. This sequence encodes CVTSDPGTTYGYTF.

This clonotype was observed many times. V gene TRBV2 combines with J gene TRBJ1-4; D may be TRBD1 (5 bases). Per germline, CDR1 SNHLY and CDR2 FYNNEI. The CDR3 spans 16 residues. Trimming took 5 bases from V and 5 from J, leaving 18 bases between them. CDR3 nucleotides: TGTGCCAGCAGTATGACAACTCGGGGGGGGAATGAAAAACTGTTTTTT. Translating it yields CASSMTTRGGNEKLFF. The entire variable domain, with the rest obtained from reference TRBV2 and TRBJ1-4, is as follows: EPEVTQTPSHQVTQMGQEVILRCVPISNHLYFYWYRQILGQKVEFLVSFYNNEISEKSEIFDDQFSVERPDGSNFTLKIRSTKLEDSAMYFCASSMTTRGGNEKLFFGSGTQLSVL.

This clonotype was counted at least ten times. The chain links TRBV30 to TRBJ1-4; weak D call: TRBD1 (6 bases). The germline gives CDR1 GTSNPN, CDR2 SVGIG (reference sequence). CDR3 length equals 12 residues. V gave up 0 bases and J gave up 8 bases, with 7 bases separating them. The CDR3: CAWSVQGEKLFF. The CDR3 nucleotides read TGTGCCTGGAGTGTACAGGGCGAAAAACTGTTTTTT.

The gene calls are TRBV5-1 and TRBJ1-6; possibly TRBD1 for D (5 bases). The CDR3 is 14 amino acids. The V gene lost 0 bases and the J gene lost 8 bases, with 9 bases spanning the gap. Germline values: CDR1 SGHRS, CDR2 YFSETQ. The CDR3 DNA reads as TGCGCCAGCAGCTTGGGAGGGGTTGATTCACCCCTCCACTTT. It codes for CASSLGGVDSPLHF.